This record concerns one TCR beta chain sequence. The entry originates in a study of blood T cell repertoires in COVID-19. On the study more broadly: The United States, Italy and Spain provided the acute and convalescent COVID-19 samples. Sample material is recorded as cDNA or gDNA derived from T cells, B-cell-depleted T cells, or PBMCs.

In the source study's methods: Estimated nucleated cell counts came from reference gene primer amplification. The data were produced by immunoSEQ multiplex PCR, yet TCRdb's version contains in-frame clones alone and is incomplete. The DNA was the basis for D and trimming; V, J and clone size are from that table. The sample lists roughly 82,000 clones; 83% were seen once. CDR1 and CDR2 (germline): SGHTA, FQGNSA. V gave up 2 bases and J gave up 3 bases; unmatched junction bases: 12. This CDR3 is 19 amino acids long. The sequence was collected from a woman aged 60-75 years with acute or convalescent COVID-19. V gene TRBV7-2 combines with J gene TRBJ1-3; the match to TRBD1 covers 11 bases. The source material was peripheral blood. This CDR3 reads CASSLLRDRGWKGGNTIYF. CDR3 nucleotides: TGTGCCAGCAGCTTACTCCGGGACAGGGGGTGGAAGGGTGGAAACACCATATATTTT.